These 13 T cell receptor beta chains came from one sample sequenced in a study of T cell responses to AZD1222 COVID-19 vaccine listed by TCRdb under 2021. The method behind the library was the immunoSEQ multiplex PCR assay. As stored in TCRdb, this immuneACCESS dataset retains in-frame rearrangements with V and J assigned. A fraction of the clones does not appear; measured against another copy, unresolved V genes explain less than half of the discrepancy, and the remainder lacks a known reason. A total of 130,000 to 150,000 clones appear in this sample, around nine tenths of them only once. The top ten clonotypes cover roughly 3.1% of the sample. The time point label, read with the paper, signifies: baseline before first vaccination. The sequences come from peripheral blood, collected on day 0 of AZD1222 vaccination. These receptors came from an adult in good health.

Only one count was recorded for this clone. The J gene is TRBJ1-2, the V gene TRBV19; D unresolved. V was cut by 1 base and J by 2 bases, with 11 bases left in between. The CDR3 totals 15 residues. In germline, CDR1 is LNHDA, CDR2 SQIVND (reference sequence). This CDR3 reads CASSIGGETNYGYTF. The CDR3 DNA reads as TGTGCCAGTAGTATAGGAGGAGAGACAAACTATGGCTACACCTTC.

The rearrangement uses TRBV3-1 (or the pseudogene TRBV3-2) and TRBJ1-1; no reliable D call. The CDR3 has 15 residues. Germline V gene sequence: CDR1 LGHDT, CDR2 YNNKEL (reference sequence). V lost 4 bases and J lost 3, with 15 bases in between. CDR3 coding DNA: TGTGCCAGCAGCCCAGAGATTCCGGGGTACACTGAAGCTTTCTTT. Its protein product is CASSPEIPGYTEAFF.

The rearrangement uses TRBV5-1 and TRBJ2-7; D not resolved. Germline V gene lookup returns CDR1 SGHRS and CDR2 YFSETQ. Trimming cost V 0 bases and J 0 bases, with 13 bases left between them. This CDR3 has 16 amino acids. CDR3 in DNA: TGCGCCAGCAGCTTGGTCGTCGTCGAGAGCTCCTACGAGCAGTACTTC. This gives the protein CASSLVVVESSYEQYF.

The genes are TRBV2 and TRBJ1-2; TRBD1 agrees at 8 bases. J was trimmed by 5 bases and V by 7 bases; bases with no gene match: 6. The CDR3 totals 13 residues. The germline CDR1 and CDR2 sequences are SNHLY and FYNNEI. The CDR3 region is CASNRDRLYGYTF. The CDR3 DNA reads TGTGCCAGCAATCGGGACAGGTTGTATGGCTACACCTTC.

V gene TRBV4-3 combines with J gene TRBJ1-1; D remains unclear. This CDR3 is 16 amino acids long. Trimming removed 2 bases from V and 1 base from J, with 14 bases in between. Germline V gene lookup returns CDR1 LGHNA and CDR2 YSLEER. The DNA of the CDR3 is TGCGCCAGCAGCCAACGTAGGGATTTTCGGAACACTGAAGCTTTCTTT. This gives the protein CASSQRRDFRNTEAFF.

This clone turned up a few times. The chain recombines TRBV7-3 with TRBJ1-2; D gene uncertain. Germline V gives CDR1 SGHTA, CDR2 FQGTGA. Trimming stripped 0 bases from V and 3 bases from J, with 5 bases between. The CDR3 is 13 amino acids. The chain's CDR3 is CASSLTADYGYTF. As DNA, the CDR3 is TGTGCCAGCAGCTTAACGGCGGACTATGGCTACACCTTC.

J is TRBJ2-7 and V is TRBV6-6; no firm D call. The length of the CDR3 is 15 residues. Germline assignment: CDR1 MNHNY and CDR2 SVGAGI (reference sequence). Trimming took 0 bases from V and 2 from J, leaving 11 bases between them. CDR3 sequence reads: CASSYSAGPAYEQYF. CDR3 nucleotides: TGTGCCAGCAGTTACTCAGCCGGGCCCGCCTACGAGCAGTACTTC.

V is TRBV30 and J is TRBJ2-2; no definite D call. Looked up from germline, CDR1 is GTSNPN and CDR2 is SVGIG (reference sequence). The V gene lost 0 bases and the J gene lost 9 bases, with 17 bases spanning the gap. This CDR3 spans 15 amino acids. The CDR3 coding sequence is TGTGCCTGGAGTGTGCGTTCGCAGGTCAGCAGGGAGCTGTTTTTT. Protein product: CAWSVRSQVSRELFF.

CDR3 region: CASSNTTGERCVVLDSPLHF. The CDR3 DNA reads TGTGCCAGCAGCAACACGACAGGGGAGCGTTGTGTGGTACTGGATTCACCCCTCCACTTT. The V gene is TRBV21-1, the J gene TRBJ1-6; the table's TRBD1 call for D was not verified on the DNA. TRBV21-1 is an annotated pseudogene. The CDR3 is made up of 20 amino acids.

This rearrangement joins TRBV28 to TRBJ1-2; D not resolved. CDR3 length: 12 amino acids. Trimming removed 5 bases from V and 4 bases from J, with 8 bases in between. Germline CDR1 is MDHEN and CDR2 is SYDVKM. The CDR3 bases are TGTGCCAGCAGTCTCGGCTTCTATGGCTACACCTTC. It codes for CASSLGFYGYTF.

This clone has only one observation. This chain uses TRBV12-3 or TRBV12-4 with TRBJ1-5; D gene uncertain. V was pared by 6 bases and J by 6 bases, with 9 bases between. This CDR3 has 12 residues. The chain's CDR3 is CASSRQSQPQHF. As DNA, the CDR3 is TGTGCCAGCAGCCGGCAAAGTCAGCCCCAGCATTTT.

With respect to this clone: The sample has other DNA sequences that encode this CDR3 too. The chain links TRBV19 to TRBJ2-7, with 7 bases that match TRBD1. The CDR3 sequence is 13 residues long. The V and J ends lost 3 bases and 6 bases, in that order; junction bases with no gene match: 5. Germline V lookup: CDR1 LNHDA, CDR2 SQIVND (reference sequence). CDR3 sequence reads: CASSIDRVGEQYF. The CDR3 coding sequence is TGTGCCAGTAGTATCGACAGGGTTGGCGAGCAGTACTTC. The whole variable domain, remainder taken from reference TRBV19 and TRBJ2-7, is DGGITQSPKYLFRKEGQNVTLSCEQNLNHDAMYWYRQDPGQGLRLIYYSQIVNDFQKGDIAEGYSVSREKKESFPLTVTSAQKNPTAFYLCASSIDRVGEQYFGPGTRLTVT.

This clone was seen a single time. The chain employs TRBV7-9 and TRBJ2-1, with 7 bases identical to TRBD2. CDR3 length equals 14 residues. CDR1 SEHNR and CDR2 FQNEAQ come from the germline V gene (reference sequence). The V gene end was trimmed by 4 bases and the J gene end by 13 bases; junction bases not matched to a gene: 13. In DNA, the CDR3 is TGTGCCAGCAGCTCTCCGGGAGGAGCGGGAAGCCAGTTCTTC. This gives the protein CASSSPGGAGSQFF.